A selection of T cell receptor beta chains follows, all from one sample in a study of beta chain features in type 1 diabetes. Assay used: immunoSEQ multiplex PCR; TCRdb lists only in-frame clones, some missing. The sample shows about 150,000 clones, approximately 8.1% of them seen only once. Sequences were obtained from central memory CD4+ T cells from blood. These TCRs come from a man in his late teens or twenties in good health. The conserved cysteine and the conserved F or W are not part of the CDR3 here. The order of the fields is J gene, clone size, D gene, V gene, CDR3 protein. D genes are given only for firm matches. Clone size, where shown, is once, few, many, or a class for clones that have expanded.

TRBJ2-3,few,TRBD2,TRBV5-1,ASSLGSGGASDTQY
TRBJ2-1,few,.,TRBV7-3,ASSSAGSEQF
TRBJ1-2,.,TRBD1,TRBV28,ASSPRDRDGYT
.,few,.,TRBV7-2,ASSLRRQTYEQY
TRBJ1-2,.,TRBD1,TRBV7-3,ASSFLQGGNYGYT
TRBJ1-6,few,.,TRBV19,ASSTRQNSPLH
TRBJ1-5,few,.,TRBV7-2,ASSPGEGGNQPQH
TRBJ2-5,few,.,TRBV2,ASNLASRETQY
TRBJ2-2,few,.,TRBV11-3,ASSLRSGTGELF
TRBJ1-2,many,.,TRBV7-8,ASSPTPSLYGYT
TRBJ2-1,few,TRBD1,TRBV9,ASSPRDRAYNEQF
TRBJ2-1,few,.,TRBV7-8,ASSPWTESYNEQF
TRBJ1-1,.,TRBD1,TRBV5-6,ASQGQARSEAF
TRBJ2-3,.,TRBD2,TRBV27,ASSFSGVAQQY
TRBJ1-2,.,TRBD1,TRBV6-4,ASSDSGTGENGYT
TRBJ2-5,.,.,TRBV7-9,ASSPPFRGGKETQY
TRBJ2-2,.,TRBD2,TRBV7-3,ASSRTSGNTGELF
TRBJ1-2,few,.,TRBV9,ASSVAGGTANYGYT
TRBJ2-3,.,.,TRBV4-2,ASSLIQGSDTQY
TRBJ2-7,few,.,TRBV19,ASSIGGTADIGQY
TRBJ1-5,.,TRBD1,TRBV6-5,ASRGQGRQPQH
TRBJ2-2,.,.,TRBV19,ASTRQNTGELF
TRBJ2-1,.,TRBD2,TRBV25-1,ATTSGGARSYNEQF
TRBJ2-7,few,TRBD1,TRBV25-1,ASSGQGRYEQY
TRBJ2-7,few,TRBD1,TRBV7-2,ASSSDRASYEQY
TRBJ2-3,.,TRBD1,TRBV14,ASSQDLYRGRDTQY
TRBJ1-5,.,.,TRBV19,ASSPQGGPAAQH
TRBJ2-5,.,TRBD1,TRBV11-2,ASSFGTGIVQETQY
TRBJ2-1,few,.,TRBV5-1,ASSLDTGSEQF
TRBJ2-3,few,.,TRBV9,ASSVADIHTDTQY
TRBJ2-7,few,.,TRBV4-1,ASSQGGGASVEQY